A single sample gave rise to the 13 T cell receptor beta chains below, sequenced in a study of immune heterogeneity within non-small cell lung tumors listed by TCRdb under 2018. The reads were generated on a HiSeq X Ten. The TCR beta CDR3 region was amplified with a multiplex PCR system whose first round ran for roughly 11 cycles using 32 V-gene forward primers and 13 J-gene reverse primers. In-frame beta chains were kept once TCRdb had trimmed the public reads at Q25 with fastp and called clones with MiXCR. Duplicate CDR3 protein sequences are folded into a single record with the most common DNA and genes. This sample is represented by roughly 9,700 distinct CDR3 sequences; less than 20% of them were singletons. The ten largest clonotypes hold 3.7% of the sample. The TCR template was genomic DNA extracted from bulk tumor tissue, and around 0.55 ug of gDNA was amplified for each sample. During surgery, multiple biopsies were taken from each primary tumor, with sampling sites spaced as far apart as possible within the tumor mass. Patients in the study cohort, which was described as untreated, were newly diagnosed NSCLC cases going through curative surgery.

Sequences were obtained from lung tumor tissue. The receptors stem from a man aged 40-50 years with non-small cell lung cancer.

This clonotype ranks as medium-sized. V and J are TRBV6-2 or TRBV6-3 and TRBJ2-7; 10 bases map to TRBD2. This CDR3 comprises 16 residues. In germline, CDR1 is MNHEY, CDR2 SVGEGT. V dropped 0 bases and J dropped 6; count of bases not matched to a gene: 8. CDR3 coding DNA: TGTGCCAGCAGTTACTCCTCTAGCGGGAGTGTAGGCGAGCAGTACTTC. This translates into CASSYSSSGSVGEQYF.

By share, this clonotype counts as medium-sized (0.01 to 0.1%). This chain links TRBV27 with TRBJ2-3; 10 bases map to TRBD2. Trimming cost V 3 bases and J 0 bases; bases outside gene matches: 6. Germline values: CDR1 MNHEY, CDR2 SMNVEV (reference sequence). The CDR3 totals 17 residues. In DNA form, the CDR3 reads TGTGCCAGCAGTTTCCTTGATAGCGGGAGGAGCACAGATACGCAGTATTTT. As protein: CASSFLDSGRSTDTQYF.

This clonotype was counted between two and nine times. Just one base apart from a much larger clone, this may be a read error. V gene TRBV29-1 combines with J gene TRBJ2-7; 10 nucleotides agree with TRBD2. Germline assignment: CDR1 SQVTM and CDR2 ANQGSEA. The CDR3 totals 12 residues. Trimming removed 5 bases from V and 8 bases from J; junction bases left unmatched: 6. The CDR3 sequence is CSVSLAGVKQYF. The CDR3 DNA reads TGCAGCGTTTCCCTAGCGGGAGTCAAGCAGTACTTC.

This clonotype ranks as medium-sized (0.01 to 0.1%). The chain employs TRBV6-1 and TRBJ2-7; D unresolved. Germline V CDR1 and CDR2: MNHNS, SASEGT. This CDR3 has 12 amino acids. Trimming left V 7 bases short and J 0 bases short, with 7 bases between. The CDR3 DNA reads TGTGCCAGCAACGGACCCTCCTACGAGCAGTACTTC. It encodes CASNGPSYEQYF.

Within the sample, this clonotype is medium-sized (0.01 to 0.1%). The chain carries TRBV7-2 and TRBJ2-7, with D perhaps matching TRBD2 (6 bases). The germline V and J ends were trimmed by 6 bases and 3 bases, with 15 bases remaining between them. This CDR3 contains 14 residues. CDR1 and CDR2 from the germline V gene are SGHTA and FQGNSA. CDR3 DNA sequence: TGTGCCAGCAGTCAAAAACGGGGGAGCTACGAGCAGTACTTC. This codes for CASSQKRGSYEQYF.

This clonotype was counted at least ten times. J is TRBJ1-2 and V is TRBV7-9; no firm D call. Looked up from germline, CDR1 is SEHNR and CDR2 is FQNEAQ (reference sequence). The V end lost 1 base, the J end lost 5 bases, and 5 bases lay between the germline ends. CDR3 length: 12 amino acids. The chain's CDR3 is CASSLVLYGYTF. The CDR3 DNA reads as TGTGCCAGCAGCTTAGTTCTTTATGGCTACACCTTC.

This clonotype came up many times. The V and J genes are TRBV5-5 and TRBJ2-3; 14 bases match TRBD2. CDR3 length equals 17 residues. V was clipped by 4 bases and J by 0 bases; unmatched bases: 4. CDR1 is SGHKS and CDR2 is YYEKEE in the germline V gene (reference sequence). CDR3 in amino acids: CASSPGLAGASTDTQYF. In DNA, the CDR3 is TGTGCCAGCAGCCCGGGACTAGCGGGGGCCAGCACAGATACGCAGTATTTT.

This clonotype is classed as medium-sized. The chain uses TRBV20-1 and TRBJ2-7; D possibly corresponds to TRBD2 (5 bases). CDR1 and CDR2 (germline): DFQATT, SNEGSKA (reference sequence). V was clipped by 0 bases and J by 4 bases, with 16 bases between them. This CDR3 contains 15 residues. The CDR3 here is CSARDPGLDYYEQYF. The CDR3 DNA follows: TGCAGTGCTAGAGACCCAGGACTGGATTATTACGAGCAGTACTTC.

This clonotype came up many times. This chain links TRBV24-1 with TRBJ2-6, with D unresolved. The CDR3 totals 11 residues. Germline values: CDR1 KGHDR, CDR2 SFDVKD. V lost 4 bases to trimming and J lost 8 bases, with 2 bases between them. The CDR3 reads CATSDSNVLTF. DNA for the CDR3: TGTGCCACCAGTGACTCCAACGTCCTGACTTTC.

This clonotype showed up many times. This chain links TRBV20-1 with TRBJ2-7, with D perhaps TRBD2 (5 bases). This CDR3 region has 14 residues. The germline gives CDR1 DFQATT, CDR2 SNEGSKA (reference sequence). The ends were cut back, 3 bases at V and 2 bases at J, with 14 bases in the middle. The CDR3 here is CSASMGGRAYEQYF. CDR3 nucleotides: TGCAGTGCTAGCATGGGCGGGCGCGCCTACGAGCAGTACTTC.

This clonotype is termed medium-sized. The V call is TRBV6-2 or TRBV6-3, the J call TRBJ2-1; 7 bases align to TRBD2. Germline assignment: CDR1 MNHEY and CDR2 SVGEGT. The J segment lost 5 bases and the V segment lost 2 bases, leaving 9 bases of the junction unmatched. CDR3 length equals 16 residues. The CDR3 DNA follows: TGTGCCAGCAGTTACCCCCCGGGACTACTTAACAATGAGCAGTTCTTC. The encoded protein is CASSYPPGLLNNEQFF.

By sample fraction, this clonotype is medium-sized (0.01 to 0.1%). CDR3 DNA: TGCGCCAGCAGCCTGCACCCGCGGACAGAAGGGGTTGGCTACACCTTC. Residues: CASSLHPRTEGVGYTF. This sequence joins TRBV5-1 and TRBJ1-2; possibly TRBD1 for D (6 bases). Germline V lookup: CDR1 SGHRS, CDR2 YFSETQ. Trimming left V 4 bases short and J 7 bases short, with 23 bases between. This CDR3 spans 16 amino acids.

By sample fraction, this clonotype is medium-sized (0.01 to 0.1%). V and J are TRBV28 and TRBJ1-2; D unclear. With 4 bases removed from V and 5 bases from J, the gap between germline ends came to 11 bases. The germline CDR1 and CDR2 sequences are MDHEN and SYDVKM. CDR3 size: 13 residues. CDR3 sequence (DNA): TGTGCCAGCAGTTCACTCGGTTTATATGGCTACACCTTC. This encodes CASSSLGLYGYTF.